The 29 T cell receptor beta chains given below trace back to one sample, sequenced in a study of spatial heterogeneity in lung cancer. TCRdb recomputed calls from the 5' RACE reads with MiXCR, one row per CDR3 protein. Among 9,500 to 11,000 distinct CDR3 sequences listed, approximately 5.8% were seen once. The time point was: sample taken at primary tumor resection. Source: PBMCs, taken at surgery. The receptors shown here come from a male donor with early-stage non-small cell lung cancer.

The table lists this clonotype with many counts. This chain links TRBV7-2 with TRBJ1-5; unclear D gene. Trimming took off 5 bases at V and 2 bases at J, with 16 bases between the two ends. The CDR3 contains 16 residues. Germline loops: CDR1 SGHTA, CDR2 FQGNSA. The CDR3 loop is CASSAQTSYGNQPQHF. The CDR3 bases are TGTGCCAGCAGCGCACAAACAAGTTACGGCAATCAGCCCCAGCATTTT.

This clonotype has at least ten counts. The genes are TRBV5-5 and TRBJ2-7, with 9 bases that match TRBD2. The V segment lost 1 base and the J segment 5 bases; nucleotides outside the gene matches: 10. The CDR3 length is 16 residues. CDR1 SGHKS and CDR2 YYEKEE come from the germline V gene (reference sequence). CDR3 sequence reads: CASSLRALAGSHEQYF. CDR3 nucleotides: TGTGCCAGCAGCTTGAGGGCCCTAGCGGGATCTCACGAGCAGTACTTC.

Many counts were recorded for this clonotype. The chain uses TRBV5-1 and TRBJ2-3; TRBD2 agrees at 11 bases. Per germline, CDR1 SGHRS and CDR2 YFSETQ. V was pared by 4 bases and J by 4 bases, with 5 bases of the junction left unmatched. There are 15 residues in the CDR3. Here the CDR3 reads CASSPLAGEPDTQYF. Here the CDR3 DNA reads TGCGCCAGCAGCCCACTAGCGGGGGAACCAGATACGCAGTATTTT.

This sequence joins TRBV20-1 and TRBJ2-1; TRBD2 aligns across 7 bases. Unmatched junction bases numbered 17, after V lost 6 bases and J lost 3 bases. The V gene's germline CDR1 is DFQATT and CDR2 SNEGSKA (reference sequence). CDR3 length: 17 residues. CDR3 DNA sequence: TGCAGTGCCCCAGGAGTAGTTAAGGGGAGGGACTACAATGAGCAGTTCTTC. This encodes CSAPGVVKGRDYNEQFF.

This clonotype has only a few counts. V gene TRBV6-5 combines with J gene TRBJ2-2, with 7 bases that match TRBD2. V was pared by 4 bases and J by 2 bases, with 4 bases of the junction left unmatched. Germline CDR1 and CDR2: MNHEY and SVGAGI. The CDR3 is 15 amino acids. For the CDR3, the DNA is TGTGCCAGCAGTTCGGGACTAAGAAACACCGGGGAGCTGTTTTTT. Its protein is CASSSGLRNTGELFF.

Of note for this clonotype: A single base separates this from a much larger clone, so it may be a read error. The V gene is TRBV5-1, the J gene TRBJ2-3; D not certain. V lost 2 bases and J lost 4, with 2 bases in between. This CDR3 comprises 11 residues. Germline CDR1 and CDR2: SGHRS and YFSETQ. CDR3 sequence reads: CASSLPDTQYF. The CDR3 region has the DNA TGCGCCAGCAGCTTACCAGATACGCAGTATTTT.

This clonotype was recorded many times. The limits of the CDR3 on the DNA are not certain, so only TCRdb's listed CDR3 is given. The V and J genes are TRBV4-3 and TRBJ2-2; no DNA check was done on the table's D call, TRBD1. The CDR3 extends over 24 residues, inclusive of both ends. The germline V gene encodes CDR1 LGHNA and CDR2 YSLEER. The CDR3 is CASSQDPQGAGELFFGEGSRELFF.

In its sample, this clonotype was seen a few times. The genes are TRBV12-3 or TRBV12-4 and TRBJ1-2; no clear D gene. This CDR3 region has 13 residues. V was clipped by 6 bases and J by 5 bases, with 13 bases between them. The CDR3 bases are TGTGCCAGCAGAATAGAAGGTTCATATGGCTACACCTTC. The encoded protein is CASRIEGSYGYTF.

This clonotype was observed many times. The chain is built from TRBV18 and TRBJ2-3; 8 nucleotides agree with TRBD2. CDR1 is KGHSH and CDR2 is LQKENI in the germline V gene. Trimming at V came to 3 bases and at J to 0 bases, leaving 5 bases not matched to a gene. The CDR3 loop spans 16 amino acids. CDR3 residues: CASSPGGGLSTDTQYF. CDR3 in DNA: TGTGCCAGCTCACCCGGCGGGGGGCTGAGCACAGATACGCAGTATTTT.

The V gene is TRBV27, the J gene TRBJ2-5; the match to TRBD1 covers 7 bases. J was trimmed by 6 bases and V by 6 bases; bases with no gene match: 7. The CDR3 has 13 amino acids. Germline V gene lookup returns CDR1 MNHEY and CDR2 SMNVEV (reference sequence). The DNA of the CDR3 is TGTGCCAGCAGCCCGACAGGGATGCAGACCCAGTACTTC. This translates into CASSPTGMQTQYF.

The table lists this clonotype with many counts. This rearrangement joins TRBV7-2 to TRBJ1-1; possibly TRBD1 for D (5 bases). The CDR3 runs to 15 residues. Trimming pared 1 base from V and 0 bases from J, leaving 9 bases between. Germline loops: CDR1 SGHTA, CDR2 FQGNSA. The CDR3 loop reads CASSLVGGVNTEAFF. DNA of the CDR3: TGTGCCAGCAGCTTAGTGGGGGGAGTGAACACTGAAGCTTTCTTT.

This clonotype qualifies as medium-sized. This rearrangement joins TRBV29-1 to TRBJ2-1, with 8 bases lining up with TRBD2. The V gene end was trimmed by 8 bases and the J gene end by 7 bases; junction bases not matched to a gene: 7. CDR1 and CDR2 (germline): SQVTM, ANQGSEA. The CDR3 loop spans 12 amino acids. The CDR3 reads CSFSGGPNEQFF. CDR3 sequence (DNA): TGCAGCTTTTCGGGGGGGCCGAATGAGCAGTTCTTC.

This clonotype showed up many times. This chain's CDR3 is CSSDQETQYF. For the CDR3, the DNA is TGCAGCTCGGACCAAGAGACCCAGTACTTC. This chain joins TRBV29-1 and TRBJ2-5; D uncertain. The CDR3 runs to 10 residues. V was cut by 8 bases and J by 0 bases, with 4 bases left in between. In germline, CDR1 is SQVTM, CDR2 ANQGSEA. Supplemented by reference TRBV29-1 and TRBJ2-5, the full variable domain reads SAVISQKPSRDICQRGTSLTIQCQVDSQVTMMFWYRQQPGQSLTLIATANQGSEATYESGFVIDKFPISRPNLTFSTLTVSNMSPEDSSIYLCSSDQETQYFGPGTRLLVL.

This clonotype has a count of ten or more. V is TRBV6-2 or TRBV6-3 and J is TRBJ1-2; 7 positions match TRBD1. Germline CDR1 reads MNHEY; CDR2 reads SVGEGT. V lost 7 bases and J lost 8; bases outside the gene matches: 4. There are 11 residues in the CDR3. The CDR3 DNA follows: TGTGCCAGCACCGACAGGGACGGCTACACCTTC. Translated, it gives CASTDRDGYTF.

By sample fraction, this clonotype is medium-sized. The V gene is TRBV20-1, the J gene TRBJ1-4; 7 bases are shared with TRBD1. V trimming: 4 bases; J trimming: 8 bases; junction bases outside the gene matches: 4. This CDR3 is 12 amino acids long. Germline V gives CDR1 DFQATT, CDR2 SNEGSKA (reference sequence). CDR3 nucleotides: TGCAGTGCTATGGGACAGCGGGAAAAACTGTTTTTT. Translation: CSAMGQREKLFF.

In its sample, this clonotype is medium-sized. The genes are TRBV29-1 and TRBJ1-1; 7 bases align to TRBD1. CDR3 length: 13 residues. Germline V lookup: CDR1 SQVTM, CDR2 ANQGSEA. The V and J ends lost 7 bases and 2 bases, in that order; junction bases with no gene match: 7. In DNA, the CDR3 is TGCAGCGCCATGGGACAGTTCAACACTGAAGCTTTCTTT. This gives the protein CSAMGQFNTEAFF.

V usage is TRBV12-3 or TRBV12-4 and J usage is TRBJ2-3; D may be TRBD2 (6 bases). The V end lost 7 bases, the J end lost 0 bases, and 11 bases lay between the germline ends. The CDR3 totals 14 residues. The CDR3 region has the DNA TGTGCCAGCATCTTGGCGGGGAGCACAGATACGCAGTATTTT. Protein sequence: CASILAGSTDTQYF.

By its share, this clonotype is medium-sized (0.01 to 0.1%). The V call is TRBV7-2, the J call TRBJ2-7; 8 nucleotides line up with TRBD2. CDR3 length: 13 residues. V shed 5 bases, J shed 5 bases, and the junction held 5 bases outside the gene matches. The germline V gene encodes CDR1 SGHTA and CDR2 FQGNSA. This chain's CDR3 is CASSPLAGNEQYF. The CDR3 DNA sequence: TGTGCCAGCAGCCCTCTAGCGGGCAACGAGCAGTACTTC.

This clonotype is medium-sized within its sample. The rearrangement links TRBV13 to TRBJ2-6; no reliable D call. Germline-derived CDR1 and CDR2 are PRHDT and FYEKMQ (reference sequence). The CDR3 is 16 residues long. Trimming removed 0 bases at V and 0 bases at J, with 6 bases between. CDR3 DNA sequence: TGTGCCAGCAGCTTAGGCCTACTCTCTGGGGCCAACGTCCTGACTTTC. Translated, it gives CASSLGLLSGANVLTF.

This chain uses TRBV7-8 with TRBJ1-1; 7 bases align to TRBD1. This CDR3 is built from 14 residues. V lost 5 bases and J lost 1; bases outside the gene matches: 4. Germline V gene lookup returns CDR1 SGHVS and CDR2 FQNEAQ. This CDR3 reads CASSTPGGNTEAFF. CDR3 sequence (DNA): TGTGCCAGCAGCACCCCAGGGGGGAACACTGAAGCTTTCTTT.

This clonotype was seen a few times. This rearrangement joins TRBV20-1 to TRBJ2-3, with 10 bases aligning to TRBD2. J was trimmed by 5 bases and V by 1 base; bases with no gene match: 3. The CDR3 runs to 14 residues. CDR1 DFQATT and CDR2 SNEGSKA come from the germline V gene (reference sequence). CDR3 sequence reads: CSARGLAGVDTQYF. The CDR3 bases are TGCAGTGCTAGAGGGCTAGCGGGAGTAGATACGCAGTATTTT.

This clonotype was observed a handful of times. Relative to the germline gene, one junction end is altered; a read error may explain this. This chain links TRBV6-6 with TRBJ2-7; TRBD1 agrees at 9 bases. Germline loops: CDR1 MNHNY, CDR2 SVGAGI (reference sequence). The CDR3 extends over 14 amino acids. The CDR3 DNA is TGTGCCAACAGTAGGGGACAGGGTTCCTACGAGCAGTACTTC. It yields the protein CANSRGQGSYEQYF.

The chain is built from TRBV10-2 and TRBJ1-6, with unresolved D. Trimming removed 2 bases at V and 10 bases at J, with 12 bases between. Germline V gene sequence: CDR1 WSHSY, CDR2 SAAADI. This CDR3 has 14 residues. The CDR3 region has the DNA TGCGCCAGCAGTGAGGAGGGAGTAGGGTCACCCCTCCACTTT. Translation: CASSEEGVGSPLHF.

Ten or more counts support this clonotype. The chain uses TRBV11-3 and TRBJ1-4; unclear D gene. This CDR3 region has 15 residues. V was trimmed by 1 base and J by 7 bases, leaving 13 bases between them. CDR1 SGHNT and CDR2 YENEEA come from the germline V gene. The CDR3 protein is CASSLVRTPSEKLFF. CDR3 nucleotide sequence: TGTGCCAGCAGCTTAGTACGGACCCCGAGTGAAAAACTGTTTTTT.

In this sample, this clonotype turned up many times. CDR3 nucleotide sequence: TGCAGTGCTAGAGGTCTGGCAGGGAAGAGGCCAGATACGCAGTATTTT. Translation gives CSARGLAGKRPDTQYF. The genes are TRBV20-1 and TRBJ2-3; the D gene is possibly TRBD1 (5 bases). Trimming cost V 1 base and J 4 bases, with 18 bases left between them. Germline-derived CDR1 and CDR2 are DFQATT and SNEGSKA (reference sequence). The CDR3 has 16 residues.

The V and J genes are TRBV28 and TRBJ1-5; 8 bases agree with TRBD1. From germline, CDR1 is MDHEN and CDR2 SYDVKM. This CDR3 spans 12 amino acids. Trimming took 7 bases from V and 6 from J; bases not matched to a gene: 2. Here the CDR3 reads CASTGGVQPQHF. For the CDR3, the DNA is TGTGCCAGCACAGGGGGCGTTCAGCCCCAGCATTTT.

Comment on this clonotype: A much larger clone differs from this one at a single base, so this may be a read error. The chain employs TRBV11-1 and TRBJ2-7; 10 positions agree with TRBD2. This CDR3 comprises 14 residues. Germline assignment: CDR1 SGHAT and CDR2 FQDESV (reference sequence). V dropped 0 bases and J dropped 6; count of bases not matched to a gene: 2. DNA of the CDR3: TGTGCCAGCAGCTTAGCTAGCGGGAGGCTCGAGCAGTACTTC. It is translated as CASSLASGRLEQYF.

This clonotype was detected only a few times. The genes are TRBV7-9 and TRBJ2-7; 7 nucleotides match TRBD2. The CDR3 covers 14 residues. CDR1 SEHNR and CDR2 FQNEAQ come from the germline V gene (reference sequence). With V trimmed by 5 bases and J by 5 bases, 9 bases remained unmatched. CDR3 DNA sequence: TGTGCCAGCAGCCGGTCCGGGACTACGAACGAGCAGTACTTC. Protein sequence: CASSRSGTTNEQYF.

The sample holds many counts of this clonotype. This chain connects TRBV15 to TRBJ2-6, with a weak D call TRBD1 (6 bases). This CDR3 contains 18 residues. The V gene's germline CDR1 is LNHNV and CDR2 YYDKDF (reference sequence). The V end lost 4 bases, the J end lost 3 bases, and 19 bases lay between the germline ends. CDR3 sequence reads: CATSIAPRGIVGANVLTF. The CDR3 DNA reads TGTGCCACCAGCATTGCCCCCAGGGGAATCGTTGGGGCCAACGTCCTGACTTTC.